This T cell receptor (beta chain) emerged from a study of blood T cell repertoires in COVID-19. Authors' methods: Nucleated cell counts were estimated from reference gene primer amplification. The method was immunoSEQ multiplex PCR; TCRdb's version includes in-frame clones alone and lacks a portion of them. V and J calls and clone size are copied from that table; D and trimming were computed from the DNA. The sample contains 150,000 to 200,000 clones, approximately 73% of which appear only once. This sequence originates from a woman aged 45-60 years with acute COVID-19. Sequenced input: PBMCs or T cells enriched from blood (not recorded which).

The CDR3 is CASSLVTHGMNTEAFF. CDR3 in DNA: TGTGCCAGCAGCTTAGTCACCCACGGTATGAACACTGAAGCTTTCTTT. V usage is TRBV7-2 and J usage is TRBJ1-1; the D is unclear. The ends were cut back, 1 base at V and 0 bases at J, with 12 bases in the middle. Germline V gene data show CDR1 as SGHTA and CDR2 as FQGNSA. The CDR3 has 16 residues. Together with reference TRBV7-2 and TRBJ1-1, the CDR3 gives the full variable domain: GAGVSQSPSNKVTEKGKDVELRCDPISGHTALYWYRQSLGQGLEFLIYFQGNSAPDKSGLPSDRFSAERTGGSVSTLTIQRTQQEDSAVYLCASSLVTHGMNTEAFFGQGTRLTVV.